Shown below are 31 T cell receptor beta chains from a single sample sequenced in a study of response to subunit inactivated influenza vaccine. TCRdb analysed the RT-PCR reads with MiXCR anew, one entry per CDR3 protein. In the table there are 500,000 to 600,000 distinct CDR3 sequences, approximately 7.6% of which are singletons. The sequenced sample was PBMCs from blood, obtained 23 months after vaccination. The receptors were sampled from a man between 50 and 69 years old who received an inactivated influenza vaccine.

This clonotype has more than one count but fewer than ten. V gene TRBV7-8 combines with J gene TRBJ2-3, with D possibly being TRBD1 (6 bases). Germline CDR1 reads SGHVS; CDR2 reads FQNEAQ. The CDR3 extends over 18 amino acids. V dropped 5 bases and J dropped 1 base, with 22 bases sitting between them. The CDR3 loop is CASSQARRWAGGTDTQYF. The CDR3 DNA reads TGTGCCAGCAGCCAGGCCCGTCGGTGGGCAGGGGGCACAGATACGCAGTATTTT. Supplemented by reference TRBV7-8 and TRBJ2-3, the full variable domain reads GAGVSQSPRYKVAKRGQDVALRCDPISGHVSLFWYQQALGQGPEFLTYFQNEAQLDKSGLPSDRFFAERPEGSVSTLKIQRTQQEDSAVYLCASSQARRWAGGTDTQYFGPGTRLTVL.

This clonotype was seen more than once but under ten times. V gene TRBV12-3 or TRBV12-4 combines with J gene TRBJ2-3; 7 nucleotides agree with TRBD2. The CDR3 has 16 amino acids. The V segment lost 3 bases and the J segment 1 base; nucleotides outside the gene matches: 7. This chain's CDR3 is CASSFTSVRGTDTQYF. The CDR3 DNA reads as TGTGCCAGCAGTTTTACTAGCGTTCGGGGCACAGATACGCAGTATTTT.

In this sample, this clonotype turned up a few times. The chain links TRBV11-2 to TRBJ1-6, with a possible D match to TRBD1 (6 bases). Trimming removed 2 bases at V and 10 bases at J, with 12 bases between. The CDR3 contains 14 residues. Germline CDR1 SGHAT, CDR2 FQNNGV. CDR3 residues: CASSLTGPRSPLHF. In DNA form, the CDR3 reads TGTGCCAGCAGCTTAACAGGGCCGAGGTCACCCCTCCACTTT.

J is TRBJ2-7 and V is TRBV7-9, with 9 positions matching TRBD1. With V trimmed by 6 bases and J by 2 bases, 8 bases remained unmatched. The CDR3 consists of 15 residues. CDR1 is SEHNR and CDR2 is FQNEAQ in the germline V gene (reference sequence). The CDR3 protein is CASSSTGGPTYEQYF. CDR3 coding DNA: TGTGCCAGCAGTTCCACAGGGGGCCCGACCTACGAGCAGTACTTC.

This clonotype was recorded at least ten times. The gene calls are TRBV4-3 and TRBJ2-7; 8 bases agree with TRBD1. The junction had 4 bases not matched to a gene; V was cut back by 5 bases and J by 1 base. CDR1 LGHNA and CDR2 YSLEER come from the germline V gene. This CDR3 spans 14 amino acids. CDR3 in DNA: TGCGCCAGCAGCATAGGACAGGGTTCCTACGAGCAGTACTTC. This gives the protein CASSIGQGSYEQYF.

The CDR3 DNA sequence: TGTGCCAGCAGTTACAGGACAGGGTCTGGCTACACCTTC. Translated, it gives CASSYRTGSGYTF. J is TRBJ1-2 and V is TRBV6-5, with TRBD1 identical over 8 bases. The CDR3 is 13 residues long. V was clipped by 2 bases and J by 7 bases; unmatched bases: 3. CDR1 and CDR2 from the germline V gene are MNHEY and SVGAGI.

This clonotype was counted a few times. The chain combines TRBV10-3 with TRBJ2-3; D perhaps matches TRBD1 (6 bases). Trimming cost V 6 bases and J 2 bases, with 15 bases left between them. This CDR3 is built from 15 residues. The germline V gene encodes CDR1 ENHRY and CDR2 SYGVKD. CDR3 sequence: CAISAGAGDTDTQYF. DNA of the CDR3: TGTGCCATCAGCGCCGGGGCAGGGGACACAGATACGCAGTATTTT.

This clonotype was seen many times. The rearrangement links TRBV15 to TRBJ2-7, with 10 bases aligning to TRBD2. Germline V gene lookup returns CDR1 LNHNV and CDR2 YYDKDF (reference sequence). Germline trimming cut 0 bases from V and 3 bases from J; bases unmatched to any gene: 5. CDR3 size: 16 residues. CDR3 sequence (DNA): TGTGCCACCAGCAGAGACAAGCGGGAGGGATTCTACGAGCAGTACTTC. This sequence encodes CATSRDKREGFYEQYF.

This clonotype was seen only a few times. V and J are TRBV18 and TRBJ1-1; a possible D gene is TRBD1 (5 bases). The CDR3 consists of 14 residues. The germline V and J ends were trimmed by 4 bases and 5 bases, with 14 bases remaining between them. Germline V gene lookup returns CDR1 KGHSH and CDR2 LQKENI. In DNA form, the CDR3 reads TGTGCCAGCTCACGGGAGTGGGGGAGTACTGAAGCTTTCTTT. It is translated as CASSREWGSTEAFF. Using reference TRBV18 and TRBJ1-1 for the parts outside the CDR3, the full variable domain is NAGVMQNPRHLVRRRGQEARLRCSPMKGHSHVYWYRQLPEEGLKFMVYLQKENIIDESGMPKERFSAEFPKEGPSILRIQQVVRGDSAAYFCASSREWGSTEAFFGQGTRLTVV.

The CDR3 bases are TGTGCCAGCAGCCCAGTTCTAGCGGGGGGCAATGAGCAGTTCTTC. Translating it yields CASSPVLAGGNEQFF. The chain employs TRBV7-6 and TRBJ2-1; TRBD2 matches at 11 bases. The V and J ends lost 5 bases and 6 bases, in that order; junction bases with no gene match: 6. The CDR3 has 15 residues. Germline CDR1 reads SGHVS; CDR2 reads FNYEAQ.

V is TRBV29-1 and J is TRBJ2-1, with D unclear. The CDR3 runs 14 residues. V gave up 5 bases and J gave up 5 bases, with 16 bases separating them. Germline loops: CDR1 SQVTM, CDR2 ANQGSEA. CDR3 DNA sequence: TGCAGCGTTCGGAATCGTCAGGAGCACAATGAGCAGTTCTTC. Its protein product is CSVRNRQEHNEQFF.

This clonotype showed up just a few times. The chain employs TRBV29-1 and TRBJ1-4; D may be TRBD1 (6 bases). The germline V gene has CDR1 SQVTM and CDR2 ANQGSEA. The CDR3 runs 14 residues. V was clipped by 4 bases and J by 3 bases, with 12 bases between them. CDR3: CSVVQQGSNEKLFF. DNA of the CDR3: TGCAGCGTTGTCCAACAGGGTTCTAATGAAAAACTGTTTTTT.

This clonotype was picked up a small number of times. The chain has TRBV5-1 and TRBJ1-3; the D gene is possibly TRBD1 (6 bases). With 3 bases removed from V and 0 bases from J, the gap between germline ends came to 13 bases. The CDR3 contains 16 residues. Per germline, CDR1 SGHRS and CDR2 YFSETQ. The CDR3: CASSSVTGYSGNTIYF. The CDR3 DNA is TGCGCCAGCAGCTCAGTTACAGGGTACTCTGGAAACACCATATATTTT. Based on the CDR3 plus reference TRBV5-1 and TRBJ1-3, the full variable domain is KAGVTQTPRYLIKTRGQQVTLSCSPISGHRSVSWYQQTPGQGLQFLFEYFSETQRNKGNFPGRFSGRQFSNSRSEMNVSTLELGDSALYLCASSSVTGYSGNTIYFGEGSWLTVV.

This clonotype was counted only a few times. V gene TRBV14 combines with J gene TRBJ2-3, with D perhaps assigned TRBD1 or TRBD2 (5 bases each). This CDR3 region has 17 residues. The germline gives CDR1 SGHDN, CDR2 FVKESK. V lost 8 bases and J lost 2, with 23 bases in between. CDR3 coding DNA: TGTGCCAGCCGCAGCAGAGTCGGGGTTGGGGCCACAGATACGCAGTATTTT. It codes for CASRSRVGVGATDTQYF.

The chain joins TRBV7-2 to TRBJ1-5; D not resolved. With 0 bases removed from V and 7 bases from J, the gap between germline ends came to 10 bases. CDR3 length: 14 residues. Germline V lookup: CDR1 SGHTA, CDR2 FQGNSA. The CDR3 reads CASSLALGGQPQHF. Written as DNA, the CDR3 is TGTGCCAGCAGCTTAGCGTTGGGTGGACAGCCCCAGCATTTT.

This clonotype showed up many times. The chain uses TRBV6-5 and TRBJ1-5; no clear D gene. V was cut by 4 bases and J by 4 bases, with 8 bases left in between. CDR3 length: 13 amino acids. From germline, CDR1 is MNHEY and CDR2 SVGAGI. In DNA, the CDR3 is TGTGCCAGCAGTTCGGACGGGAATCAGCCCCAGCATTTT. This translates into CASSSDGNQPQHF.

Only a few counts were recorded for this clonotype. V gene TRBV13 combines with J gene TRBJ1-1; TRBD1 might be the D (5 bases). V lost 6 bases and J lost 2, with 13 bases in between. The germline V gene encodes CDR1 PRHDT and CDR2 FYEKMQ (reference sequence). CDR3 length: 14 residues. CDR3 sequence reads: CASRKTGTNTEAFF. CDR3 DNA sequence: TGTGCCAGCAGAAAAACAGGAACCAACACTGAAGCTTTCTTT.

The CDR3 protein is CASSYRQGFNEQYF. The CDR3 DNA sequence: TGTGCCAGCAGTTACCGACAGGGTTTTAACGAGCAGTACTTC. This sequence joins TRBV6-2 or TRBV6-3 and TRBJ2-7; 7 nucleotides align to TRBD1. The CDR3 is 14 amino acids. Looked up from germline, CDR1 is MNHEY and CDR2 is SVGEGT. Trimming took 2 bases from V and 5 from J; bases not matched to a gene: 6.

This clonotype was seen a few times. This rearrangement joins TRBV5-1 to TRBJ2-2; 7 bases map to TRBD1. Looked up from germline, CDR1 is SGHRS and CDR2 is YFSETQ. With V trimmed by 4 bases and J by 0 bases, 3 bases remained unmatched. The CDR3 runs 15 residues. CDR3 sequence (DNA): TGCGCCAGCAGCCGGACAGGAACGAACACCGGGGAGCTGTTTTTT. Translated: CASSRTGTNTGELFF.

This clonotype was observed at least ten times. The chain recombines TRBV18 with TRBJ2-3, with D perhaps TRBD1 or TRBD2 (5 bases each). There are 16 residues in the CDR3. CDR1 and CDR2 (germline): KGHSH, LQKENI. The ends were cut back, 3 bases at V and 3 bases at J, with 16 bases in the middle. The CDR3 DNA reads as TGTGCCAGCTCACCCGGGGACCTTAAAGTGACAGATACGCAGTATTTT. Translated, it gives CASSPGDLKVTDTQYF.

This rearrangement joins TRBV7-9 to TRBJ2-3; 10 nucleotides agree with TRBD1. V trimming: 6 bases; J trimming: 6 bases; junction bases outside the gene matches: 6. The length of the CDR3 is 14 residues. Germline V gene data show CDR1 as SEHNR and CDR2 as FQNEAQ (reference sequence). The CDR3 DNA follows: TGTGCCAGCAGGTCGGGACAGGGGTCCGATACGCAGTATTTT. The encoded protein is CASRSGQGSDTQYF.

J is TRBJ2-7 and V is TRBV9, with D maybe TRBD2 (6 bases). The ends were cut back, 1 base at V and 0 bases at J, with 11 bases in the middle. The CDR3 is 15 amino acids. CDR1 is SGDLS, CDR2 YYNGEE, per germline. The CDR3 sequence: CASSVSHGSSYEQYF. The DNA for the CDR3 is TGTGCCAGCAGCGTATCACACGGGAGCTCCTACGAGCAGTACTTC.

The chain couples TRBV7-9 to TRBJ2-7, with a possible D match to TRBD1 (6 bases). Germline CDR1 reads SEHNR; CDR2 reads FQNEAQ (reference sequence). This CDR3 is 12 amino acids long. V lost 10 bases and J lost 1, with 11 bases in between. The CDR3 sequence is CAIRDISYEQYF. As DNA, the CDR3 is TGTGCCATCCGGGACATATCCTACGAGCAGTACTTC.

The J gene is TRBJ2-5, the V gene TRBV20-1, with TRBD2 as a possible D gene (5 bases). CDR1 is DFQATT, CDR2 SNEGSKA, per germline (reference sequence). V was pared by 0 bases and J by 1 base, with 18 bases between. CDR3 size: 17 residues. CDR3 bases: TGCAGTGCTAGAGATCGGAGGAGGAGTAGCCTCCAAGAGACCCAGTACTTC. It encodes CSARDRRRSSLQETQYF.

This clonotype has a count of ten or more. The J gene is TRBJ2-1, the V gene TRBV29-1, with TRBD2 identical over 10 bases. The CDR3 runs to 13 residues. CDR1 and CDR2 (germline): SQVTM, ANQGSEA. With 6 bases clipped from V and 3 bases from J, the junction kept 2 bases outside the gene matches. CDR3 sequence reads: CSVTSGIYNEQFF. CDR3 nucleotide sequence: TGCAGCGTAACTAGCGGGATCTACAATGAGCAGTTCTTC.

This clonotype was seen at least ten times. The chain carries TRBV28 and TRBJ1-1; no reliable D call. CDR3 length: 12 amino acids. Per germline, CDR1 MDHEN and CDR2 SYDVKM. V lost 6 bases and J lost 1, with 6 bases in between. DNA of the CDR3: TGTGCCAGCAGGTCGCAGAACACTGAAGCTTTCTTT. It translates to CASRSQNTEAFF.

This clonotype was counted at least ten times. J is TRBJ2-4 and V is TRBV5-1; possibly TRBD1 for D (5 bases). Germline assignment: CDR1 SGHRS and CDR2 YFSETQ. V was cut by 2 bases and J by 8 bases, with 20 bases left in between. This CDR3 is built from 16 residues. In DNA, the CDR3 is TGCGCCAGCAGCTTTAGACCACTTGCAGGGAATGACATTCAGTACTTC. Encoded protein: CASSFRPLAGNDIQYF.

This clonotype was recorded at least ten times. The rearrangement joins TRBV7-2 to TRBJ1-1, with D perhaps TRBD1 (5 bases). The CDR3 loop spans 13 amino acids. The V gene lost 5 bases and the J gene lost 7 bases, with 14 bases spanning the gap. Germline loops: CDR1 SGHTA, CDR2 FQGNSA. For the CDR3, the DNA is TGTGCCAGCAGCCTAAACCGCGACAGTGAAGCTTTCTTT. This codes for CASSLNRDSEAFF.

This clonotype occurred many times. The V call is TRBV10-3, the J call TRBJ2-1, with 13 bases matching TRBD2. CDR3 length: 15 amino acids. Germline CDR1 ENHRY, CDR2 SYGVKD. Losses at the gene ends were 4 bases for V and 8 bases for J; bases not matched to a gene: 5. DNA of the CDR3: TGTGCCATCAGTGCTGGGACTAGCGGGACCGATGAGCAGTTCTTC. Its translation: CAISAGTSGTDEQFF.

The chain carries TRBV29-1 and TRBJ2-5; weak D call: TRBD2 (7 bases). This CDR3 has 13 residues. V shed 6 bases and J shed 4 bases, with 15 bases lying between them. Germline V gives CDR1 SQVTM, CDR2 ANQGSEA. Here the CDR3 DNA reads TGCAGCGTGCAAAGGGGGGAGGGAGAGACCCAGTACTTC. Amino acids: CSVQRGEGETQYF.

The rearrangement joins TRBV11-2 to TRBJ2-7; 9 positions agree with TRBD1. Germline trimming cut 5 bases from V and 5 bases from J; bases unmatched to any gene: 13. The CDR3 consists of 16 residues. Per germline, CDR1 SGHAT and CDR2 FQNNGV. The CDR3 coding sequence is TGTGCCAGCAGCGACTTTCTTCGGACAGGGGACCACGAGCAGTACTTC. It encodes CASSDFLRTGDHEQYF.